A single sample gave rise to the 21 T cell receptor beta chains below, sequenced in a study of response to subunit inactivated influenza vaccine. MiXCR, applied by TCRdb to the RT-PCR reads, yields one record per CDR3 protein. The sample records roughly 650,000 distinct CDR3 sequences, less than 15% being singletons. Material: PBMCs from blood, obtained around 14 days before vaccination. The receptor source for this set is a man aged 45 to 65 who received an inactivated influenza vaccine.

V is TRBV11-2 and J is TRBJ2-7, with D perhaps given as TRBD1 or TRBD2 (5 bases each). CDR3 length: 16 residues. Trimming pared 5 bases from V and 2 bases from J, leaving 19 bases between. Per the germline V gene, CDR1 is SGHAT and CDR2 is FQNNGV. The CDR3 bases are TGTGCCAGCAGCCGGCTTGAGGGGCAGAGTGCCTACGAGCAGTACTTC. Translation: CASSRLEGQSAYEQYF.

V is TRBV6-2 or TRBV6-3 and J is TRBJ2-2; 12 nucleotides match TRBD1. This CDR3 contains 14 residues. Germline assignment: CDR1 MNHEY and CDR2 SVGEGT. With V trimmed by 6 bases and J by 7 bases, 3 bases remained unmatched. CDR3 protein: CASRGTGGFGELFF. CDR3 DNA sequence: TGTGCCAGCAGGGGGACAGGGGGCTTCGGGGAGCTGTTTTTT.

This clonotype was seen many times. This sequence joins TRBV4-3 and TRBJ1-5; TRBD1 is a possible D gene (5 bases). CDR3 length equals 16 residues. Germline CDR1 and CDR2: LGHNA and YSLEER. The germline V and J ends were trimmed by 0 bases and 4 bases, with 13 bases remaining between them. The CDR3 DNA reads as TGCGCCAGCAGCCAAGAGGCAGGGAAGAGGAATCAGCCCCAGCATTTT. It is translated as CASSQEAGKRNQPQHF.

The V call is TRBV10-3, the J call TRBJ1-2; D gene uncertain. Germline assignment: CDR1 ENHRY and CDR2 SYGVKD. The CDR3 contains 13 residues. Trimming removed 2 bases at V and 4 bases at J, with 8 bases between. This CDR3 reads CAISEGRGYGYTF. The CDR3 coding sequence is TGTGCCATCAGTGAGGGCAGAGGCTATGGCTACACCTTC.

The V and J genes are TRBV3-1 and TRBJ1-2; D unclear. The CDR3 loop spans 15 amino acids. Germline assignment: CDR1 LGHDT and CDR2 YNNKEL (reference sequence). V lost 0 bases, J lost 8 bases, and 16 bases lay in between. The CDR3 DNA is TGTGCCAGCAGCCAAGATCCGACCCCCCTTGGGGGCTACACCTTC. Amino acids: CASSQDPTPLGGYTF. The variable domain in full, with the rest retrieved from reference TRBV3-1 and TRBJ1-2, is DTAVSQTPKYLVTQMGNDKSIKCEQNLGHDTMYWYKQDSKKFLKIMFSYNNKELIINETVPNRFSPKSPDKAHLNLHINSLELGDSAVYFCASSQDPTPLGGYTFGSGTRLTVV.

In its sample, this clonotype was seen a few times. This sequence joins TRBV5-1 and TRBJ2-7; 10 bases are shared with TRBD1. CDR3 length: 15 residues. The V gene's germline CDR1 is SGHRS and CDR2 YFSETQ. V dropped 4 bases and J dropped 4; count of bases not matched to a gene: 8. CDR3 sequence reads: CASSLGTGAPYEQYF. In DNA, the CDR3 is TGCGCCAGCAGCCTGGGGACAGGGGCGCCTTACGAGCAGTACTTC.

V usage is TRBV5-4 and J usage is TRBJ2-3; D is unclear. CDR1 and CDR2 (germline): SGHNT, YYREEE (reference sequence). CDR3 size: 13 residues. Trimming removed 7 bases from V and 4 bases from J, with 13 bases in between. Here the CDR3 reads CASGPFGADTQYF. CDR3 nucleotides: TGTGCCAGCGGCCCCTTTGGGGCAGATACGCAGTATTTT.

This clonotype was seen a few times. The CDR3 DNA is TGTGCCAGCAGTTTACGTCCCGCCCTAGATACGCAGTATTTT. Its translation is CASSLRPALDTQYF. This sequence joins TRBV28 and TRBJ2-3; unclear D gene. The CDR3 spans 14 residues. Trimming shortened V by 2 bases and J by 5 bases, and 11 bases separated the two germline ends. Germline CDR1 is MDHEN and CDR2 is SYDVKM.

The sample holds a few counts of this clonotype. CDR3 nucleotides: TGTGCCAGCAGCCTATGGGACAGGGAAGAGACCCAGTACTTC. This gives the protein CASSLWDREETQYF. This chain connects TRBV5-6 to TRBJ2-5; the match to TRBD1 covers 9 bases. Germline CDR1 SGHDT, CDR2 YYEEEE. CDR3 size: 14 residues. J lost 3 bases, V lost 4 bases, and 4 bases had no gene match. Variable domain in full (rest from reference TRBV5-6 and TRBJ2-5): DAGVTQSPTHLIKTRGQQVTLRCSPKSGHDTVSWYQQALGQGPQFIFQYYEEEERQRGNFPDRFSGHQFPNYSSELNVNALLLGDSALYLCASSLWDREETQYFGPGTRLLVL.

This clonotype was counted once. As DNA, the CDR3 is TGTGCCAGCAGTAAAAGCGGGAGACCTCCCGCGGGGGAGCAGTTCTTC. Its protein is CASSKSGRPPAGEQFF. This sequence joins TRBV6-2 or TRBV6-3 and TRBJ2-1; 8 nucleotides agree with TRBD2. The V segment lost 5 bases and the J segment 10 bases; nucleotides outside the gene matches: 16. This CDR3 has 16 amino acids. Germline loops: CDR1 MNHEY, CDR2 SVGEGT.

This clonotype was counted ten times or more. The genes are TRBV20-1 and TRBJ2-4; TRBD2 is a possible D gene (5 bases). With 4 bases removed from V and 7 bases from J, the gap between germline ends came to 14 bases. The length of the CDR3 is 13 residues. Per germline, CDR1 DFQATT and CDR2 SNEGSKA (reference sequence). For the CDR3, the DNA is TGCAGTGCTATACGAACGAGAGGGAACATTCAGTACTTC. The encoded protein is CSAIRTRGNIQYF.

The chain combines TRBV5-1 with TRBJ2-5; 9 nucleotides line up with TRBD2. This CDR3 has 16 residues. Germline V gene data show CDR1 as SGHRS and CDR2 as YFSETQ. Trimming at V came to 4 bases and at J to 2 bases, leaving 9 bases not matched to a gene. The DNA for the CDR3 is TGCGCCAGCAGCGAGCGGCTAGCGGGGCGACAAGAGACCCAGTACTTC. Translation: CASSERLAGRQETQYF.

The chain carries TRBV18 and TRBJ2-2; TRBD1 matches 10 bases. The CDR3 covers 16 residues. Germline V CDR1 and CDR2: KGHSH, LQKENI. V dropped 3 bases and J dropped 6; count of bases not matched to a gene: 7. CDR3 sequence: CASSPLDRGLPGELFF. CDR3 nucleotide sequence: TGTGCCAGCTCACCCCTTGACAGGGGGCTGCCCGGGGAGCTGTTTTTT.

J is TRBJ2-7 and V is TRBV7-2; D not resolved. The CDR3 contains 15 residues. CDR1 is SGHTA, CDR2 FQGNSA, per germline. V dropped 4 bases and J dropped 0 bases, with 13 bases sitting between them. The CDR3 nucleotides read TGTGCCAGCAGCTCAAACCACGGGTCCTCCTACGAGCAGTACTTC. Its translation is CASSSNHGSSYEQYF.

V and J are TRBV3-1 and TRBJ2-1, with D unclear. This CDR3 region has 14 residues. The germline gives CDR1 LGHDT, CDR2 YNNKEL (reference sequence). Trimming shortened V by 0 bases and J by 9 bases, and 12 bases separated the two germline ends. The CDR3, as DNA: TGTGCCAGCAGCCAAGATCTGAGGCACGGTGAGCAGTTCTTC. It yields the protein CASSQDLRHGEQFF.

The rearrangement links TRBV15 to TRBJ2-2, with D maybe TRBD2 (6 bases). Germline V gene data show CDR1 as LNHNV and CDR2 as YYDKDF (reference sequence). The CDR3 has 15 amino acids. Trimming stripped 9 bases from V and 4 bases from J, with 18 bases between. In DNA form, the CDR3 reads TGTGCCACATTGATGATCGGGGGTAGCACCGGGGAGCTGTTTTTT. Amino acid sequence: CATLMIGGSTGELFF. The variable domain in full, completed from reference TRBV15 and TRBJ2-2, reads DAMVIQNPRYQVTQFGKPVTLSCSQTLNHNVMYWYQQKSSQAPKLLFHYYDKDFNNEADTPDNFQSRRPNTSFCFLDIRSPGLGDTAMYLCATLMIGGSTGELFFGEGSRLTVL.

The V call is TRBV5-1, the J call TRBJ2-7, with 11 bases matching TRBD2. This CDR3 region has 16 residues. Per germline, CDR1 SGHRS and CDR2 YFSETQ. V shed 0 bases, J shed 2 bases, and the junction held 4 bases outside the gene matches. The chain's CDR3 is CASSLGPGLAAYEQYF. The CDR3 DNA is TGCGCCAGCAGCTTGGGACCGGGACTAGCGGCCTACGAGCAGTACTTC.

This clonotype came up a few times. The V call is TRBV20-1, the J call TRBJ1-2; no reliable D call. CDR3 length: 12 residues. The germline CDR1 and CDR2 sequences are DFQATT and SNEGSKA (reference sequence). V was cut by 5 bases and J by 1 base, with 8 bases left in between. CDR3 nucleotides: TGCAGTGCTGACAAAATTAACTATGGCTACACCTTC. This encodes CSADKINYGYTF.

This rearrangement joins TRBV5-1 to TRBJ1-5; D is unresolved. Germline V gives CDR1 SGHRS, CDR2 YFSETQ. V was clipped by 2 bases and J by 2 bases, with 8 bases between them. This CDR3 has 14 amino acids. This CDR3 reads CASSLNGGNQPQHF. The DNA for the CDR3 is TGCGCCAGCAGCTTAAACGGGGGCAATCAGCCCCAGCATTTT.

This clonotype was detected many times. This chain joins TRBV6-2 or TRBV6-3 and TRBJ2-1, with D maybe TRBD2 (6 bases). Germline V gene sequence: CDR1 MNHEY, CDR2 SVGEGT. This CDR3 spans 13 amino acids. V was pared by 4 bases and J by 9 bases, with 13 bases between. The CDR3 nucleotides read TGTGCCAGCAGTTCTTCCGCGGGGAGTGAGCAGTTCTTC. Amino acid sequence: CASSSSAGSEQFF.

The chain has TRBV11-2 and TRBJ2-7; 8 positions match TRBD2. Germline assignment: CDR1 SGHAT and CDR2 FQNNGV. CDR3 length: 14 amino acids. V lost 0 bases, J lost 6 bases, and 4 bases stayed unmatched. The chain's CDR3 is CASSLDRTSGEQYF. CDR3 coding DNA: TGTGCCAGCAGCTTAGATCGTACTAGCGGCGAGCAGTACTTC.